These 5 T cell receptor beta chains came from one sample sequenced in a study of T cells in localized non-small cell lung cancer (dated by TCRdb to the early 2020s). The method was the immunoSEQ multiplex PCR assay. Imported from immuneACCESS, the table was reduced by TCRdb to in-frame sequences with V and J called. These copies leave out some clones; in studies compared against another copy, an unresolved V gene accounts for under half, and the cause of the remainder is not known. The sample profile shows around 53,000 clones; around 80% of them were found once. The ten most abundant clones make up 4.5% to 5.5% of the sample. The sequenced sample was PBMCs, obtained before any cancer treatment. Source of these receptors: a woman aged 40 to 75 with stage II lung adenocarcinoma.

The chain employs TRBV5-1 and TRBJ2-7, with D hard to call. V gave up 5 bases and J gave up 0 bases, with 12 bases separating them. Germline lookup yields CDR1 SGHRS and CDR2 YFSETQ. The CDR3 sequence is 14 residues long. DNA for the CDR3: TGCGCCAGCAGAGGGCAGGCTAACTCCTACGAGCAGTACTTC. Amino acid sequence: CASRGQANSYEQYF.

This chain joins TRBV6-6 and TRBJ1-5; D is unclear. Trimming pared 1 base from V and 6 bases from J, leaving 7 bases between. Germline assignment: CDR1 MNHNY and CDR2 SVGAGI (reference sequence). The CDR3 sequence is 13 residues long. CDR3 DNA: TGTGCCAGCAGTTACTACGCCTTTCAGCCCCAGCATTTT. It translates to CASSYYAFQPQHF.

The gene calls are TRBV7-9 and TRBJ2-7, with a weak D call TRBD1 (6 bases). V was cut by 5 bases and J by 4 bases, with 6 bases left in between. Germline CDR1 is SEHNR and CDR2 is FQNEAQ (reference sequence). CDR3 size: 11 residues. The CDR3 nucleotides are TGTGCCAGCAGCGACAGGTACGAGCAGTACTTC. As protein: CASSDRYEQYF.

The chain has TRBV18 and TRBJ2-1; 10 positions agree with TRBD1. V trimming: 4 bases; J trimming: 2 bases; junction bases outside the gene matches: 5. The germline CDR1 and CDR2 sequences are KGHSH and LQKENI. The CDR3 spans 16 residues. CDR3 region: CASSRQGARTYNEQFF. For the CDR3, the DNA is TGTGCCAGCTCACGACAGGGGGCGCGGACCTACAATGAGCAGTTCTTC.

The rearrangement links TRBV19 to TRBJ2-1, with D unresolved. V was pared by 2 bases and J by 7 bases, with 6 bases between. The CDR3 is made up of 12 amino acids. Germline V gene sequence: CDR1 LNHDA, CDR2 SQIVND (reference sequence). The CDR3: CASSINRNEQFF. CDR3 nucleotide sequence: TGTGCCAGTAGTATAAACCGAAATGAGCAGTTCTTC.